This TCR beta chain is from a study of blood T cell repertoires in COVID-19. Study background: Researchers got acute and convalescent COVID-19 samples from the United States, Italy and Spain. Sample material is recorded as cDNA or gDNA derived from T cells, B-cell-depleted T cells, or PBMCs.

Authors' data handling: Estimated nucleated cell counts came from reference gene primer amplification. Only in-frame clones appear in the TCRdb table, and some are missing; sequencing was by immunoSEQ multiplex PCR. V and J calls and clone size come straight from that table; D and trimming were deduced from the DNA. The sample yields 75,000 to 95,000 clones, around four fifths seen once. The germline V gene has CDR1 GTSNPN and CDR2 SVGIG (reference sequence). The CDR3 sequence is 14 residues long. V was trimmed by 4 bases and J by 13 bases, leaving 24 bases between them. Sequences were obtained from peripheral blood. This sequence joins TRBV30 and TRBJ2-3; tentative D call: TRBD1 (6 bases). The TCR originated in a middle-aged man with acute or convalescent COVID-19. In nucleotides, the CDR3 is TGTGCCTGGAAAAAACAACAGGGAATCGGGGTAAAGTATTTT. This encodes CAWKKQQGIGVKYF. The whole variable domain, remainder taken from reference TRBV30 and TRBJ2-3, is SQTIHQWPATLVQPVGSPLSLECTVEGTSNPNLYWYRQAAGRGLQLLFYSVGIGQISSEVPQNLSASRPQDRQFILSSKKLLLSDSGFYLCAWKKQQGIGVKYFGPGTRLTVL.